Below, 27 T cell receptor beta chains from the same sample are listed, as sequenced in a study of blood T cell repertoires in COVID-19. The table came from immunoSEQ multiplex PCR; TCRdb's copy has only in-frame clones and leaves some out. This table has fewer than 400,000 clones, around 85% appearing once. The sequencing sample was made of peripheral blood. These receptor sequences come from a woman aged 18 to 35 with acute or convalescent COVID-19.

In its sample, this clone was seen a few times. The V gene is TRBV19, the J gene TRBJ1-6; possible D gene TRBD1, 5 bases. CDR1 and CDR2 from the germline V gene are LNHDA and SQIVND (reference sequence). This CDR3 contains 17 residues. V was cut by 8 bases and J by 7 bases, with 24 bases left in between. This CDR3 reads CASGFTPGREGNSPLHF. The CDR3, as DNA: TGTGCCAGTGGATTCACACCAGGCAGGGAGGGGAATTCACCCCTCCACTTT. Full variable domain (rest looked up from reference TRBV19 and TRBJ1-6): DGGITQSPKYLFRKEGQNVTLSCEQNLNHDAMYWYRQDPGQGLRLIYYSQIVNDFQKGDIAEGYSVSREKKESFPLTVTSAQKNPTAFYLCASGFTPGREGNSPLHFGNGTRLTVT.

J is TRBJ1-5 and V is TRBV2; D perhaps matches TRBD1 (5 bases). There are 15 residues in the CDR3. V gave up 3 bases and J gave up 2 bases, with 11 bases separating them. The germline gives CDR1 SNHLY, CDR2 FYNNEI. The CDR3 sequence: CASSDQGRGNQPQHF. CDR3 DNA sequence: TGTGCCAGCAGTGATCAGGGAAGGGGCAATCAGCCCCAGCATTTT.

J is TRBJ2-7 and V is TRBV9; 10 nucleotides match TRBD2. Germline CDR1 is SGDLS and CDR2 is YYNGEE. This CDR3 contains 14 residues. The V segment lost 3 bases and the J segment 2 bases; nucleotides outside the gene matches: 2. This CDR3 reads CASSATSGTYEQYF. DNA for the CDR3: TGTGCCAGCAGCGCCACTAGCGGGACCTACGAGCAGTACTTC.

The chain carries TRBV7-9 and TRBJ2-7, with a weak D call TRBD2 (6 bases). This CDR3 comprises 17 residues. Between the trimmed V and J ends, which lost 3 bases and 5 bases, there was a span of 23 bases. CDR1 and CDR2 (germline): SEHNR, FQNEAQ (reference sequence). CDR3 nucleotides: TGTGCCAGCAGCTTGGGGGGAGATAGCGGCCCCTACCACGAGCAGTACTTC. It translates to CASSLGGDSGPYHEQYF. Drawing the rest from reference TRBV7-9 and TRBJ2-7, the complete variable domain is DTGVSQNPRHKITKRGQNVTFRCDPISEHNRLYWYRQTLGQGPEFLTYFQNEAQLEKSRLLSDRFSAERPKGSFSTLEIQRTEQGDSAMYLCASSLGGDSGPYHEQYFGPGTRLTVT.

The chain has TRBV2 and TRBJ1-2; no clear D gene. Trimming took off 4 bases at V and 5 bases at J, with 11 bases between the two ends. Germline CDR1 reads SNHLY; CDR2 reads FYNNEI. The CDR3 runs to 13 residues. This CDR3 is CASSGEGGYGYTF. The CDR3 coding sequence is TGTGCCAGCAGTGGGGAGGGAGGGTATGGCTACACCTTC.

The chain is built from TRBV6-4 and TRBJ2-3, with 7 bases matching TRBD2. V shed 9 bases, J shed 2 bases, and the junction held 11 bases outside the gene matches. Germline V lookup: CDR1 MRHNA, CDR2 SNTAGT. CDR3 length equals 15 residues. In DNA form, the CDR3 reads TGTGCCAGTAGCCGTAGCGGGTTGTTCACAGATACGCAGTATTTT. This translates into CASSRSGLFTDTQYF.

The chain carries TRBV28 and TRBJ1-4; D gene uncertain. Per the germline V gene, CDR1 is MDHEN and CDR2 is SYDVKM. V was clipped by 2 bases and J by 0 bases, with 10 bases between them. The CDR3 length is 16 residues. The CDR3 is CASSLLQIATNEKLFF. CDR3 DNA sequence: TGTGCCAGCAGTTTACTGCAGATTGCAACTAATGAAAAACTGTTTTTT.

The chain links TRBV5-1 to TRBJ1-6, with TRBD1 matching over 7 bases. This CDR3 is built from 16 residues. Germline V gene data show CDR1 as SGHRS and CDR2 as YFSETQ. Trimming took 0 bases from V and 7 from J; bases not matched to a gene: 7. CDR3 in DNA: TGCGCCAGCAGCTTGGCCCCCAGGGGGGAGAATTCACCCCTCCACTTT. Its protein is CASSLAPRGENSPLHF.

The chain joins TRBV9 to TRBJ1-1, with 7 bases identical to TRBD1. CDR1 SGDLS and CDR2 YYNGEE come from the germline V gene. The CDR3 has 17 amino acids. J was trimmed by 3 bases and V by 4 bases; bases with no gene match: 15. As DNA, the CDR3 is TGTGCCAGCAGCCCCCAGACAGGGCGTGGGGGGTACACTGAAGCTTTCTTT. Translating gives CASSPQTGRGGYTEAFF.

CDR3 sequence: CASSTETGFHEQYF. CDR3 DNA: TGTGCCAGCAGTACGGAGACAGGGTTCCACGAGCAGTACTTC. J is TRBJ2-7 and V is TRBV27; 7 bases agree with TRBD1. Germline lookup yields CDR1 MNHEY and CDR2 SMNVEV (reference sequence). The V gene end was trimmed by 5 bases and the J gene end by 5 bases; junction bases not matched to a gene: 9. This CDR3 region has 14 residues.

The chain is built from TRBV3-1 (or the pseudogene TRBV3-2) and TRBJ2-2; D gene unclear. CDR1 is LGHDT and CDR2 is YNNKEL in the germline V gene (reference sequence). Trimming took 4 bases from V and 0 from J, leaving 6 bases between them. The CDR3 loop spans 14 amino acids. CDR3: CASSPKSNTGELFF. CDR3 nucleotides: TGTGCCAGCAGCCCTAAATCGAACACCGGGGAGCTGTTTTTT.

In this sample, this clone turned up once. The J gene is TRBJ1-6, the V gene TRBV27, with D possibly TRBD1 on 6 matching bases. The V gene's germline CDR1 is MNHEY and CDR2 SMNVEV (reference sequence). V lost 8 bases and J lost 9, with 20 bases in between. CDR3 length: 15 amino acids. CDR3 bases: TGTGCCAGCCAAAGAATTACAGGGATCGGTTCACCCCTCCACTTT. Encoded protein: CASQRITGIGSPLHF.

The V and J genes are TRBV5-1 and TRBJ1-6; no reliable D call. The V gene lost 0 bases and the J gene lost 8 bases, with 12 bases spanning the gap. CDR1 and CDR2 (germline): SGHRS, YFSETQ. The CDR3 sequence is 15 residues long. CDR3 amino acids: CASSLDPGEDSPLHF. For the CDR3, the DNA is TGCGCCAGCAGCTTGGATCCGGGAGAGGATTCACCCCTCCACTTT.

The chain links TRBV6-5 to TRBJ1-2, with 8 bases aligning to TRBD1. J gave up 2 bases and V 2 bases, and 4 bases lay outside the gene matches. Germline assignment: CDR1 MNHEY and CDR2 SVGAGI. This CDR3 spans 15 amino acids. The CDR3 sequence: CASSYRRTGNYGYTF. The CDR3 region has the DNA TGTGCCAGCAGTTACAGGCGGACAGGGAACTATGGCTACACCTTC.

This clone turned up a few times. This chain uses TRBV19 with TRBJ1-6; D remains unclear. Trimming cost V 7 bases and J 3 bases, with 7 bases left between them. CDR3 size: 13 residues. From germline, CDR1 is LNHDA and CDR2 SQIVND (reference sequence). CDR3 coding DNA: TGTGCCAGTACGAGCGTCTATAATTCACCCCTCCACTTT. It translates to CASTSVYNSPLHF.

J is TRBJ2-7 and V is TRBV3-1 (or the pseudogene TRBV3-2); D is possibly TRBD1 (5 bases). CDR1 LGHDT and CDR2 YNNKEL come from the germline V gene (reference sequence). This CDR3 region has 12 residues. Trimming stripped 4 bases from V and 4 bases from J, with 8 bases between. The CDR3 coding sequence is TGTGCCAGCAGCCTACAGGAGTACGAGCAGTACTTC. Its translation: CASSLQEYEQYF.

The chain links TRBV9 to TRBJ2-1; 7 positions agree with TRBD1. V dropped 3 bases and J dropped 8; count of bases not matched to a gene: 8. The CDR3 consists of 14 residues. The germline V gene encodes CDR1 SGDLS and CDR2 YYNGEE. CDR3 nucleotide sequence: TGTGCCAGCAGCGAGGGGACAGTTGGGGATGAGCAGTTCTTC. It encodes CASSEGTVGDEQFF. The whole variable domain, filled in from reference TRBV9 and TRBJ2-1, reads DSGVTQTPKHLITATGQRVTLRCSPRSGDLSVYWYQQSLDQGLQFLIQYYNGEERAKGNILERFSAQQFPDLHSELNLSSLELGDSALYFCASSEGTVGDEQFFGPGTRLTVL.

The V gene is TRBV29-1, the J gene TRBJ1-2; D possibly corresponds to TRBD1 (5 bases). Trimming removed 6 bases at V and 3 bases at J, with 11 bases between. The CDR3 sequence is 12 residues long. Germline CDR1 SQVTM, CDR2 ANQGSEA. The CDR3 is CSVTRGDYGYTF. The CDR3 region has the DNA TGCAGCGTAACAAGGGGCGACTATGGCTACACCTTC.

This rearrangement joins TRBV4-1 to TRBJ1-5; D gene unclear. CDR3 size: 14 residues. The V and J ends lost 4 bases and 10 bases respectively, with 17 bases between them. Germline V lookup: CDR1 MGHRA, CDR2 YSYEKL. This CDR3 is CASSPLIWAIPQHF. For the CDR3, the DNA is TGCGCCAGCAGCCCATTAATCTGGGCCATTCCCCAGCATTTT.

The chain couples TRBV27 to TRBJ2-3, with 7 bases aligning to TRBD1. Germline V lookup: CDR1 MNHEY, CDR2 SMNVEV (reference sequence). The CDR3 runs 15 residues. The V and J ends lost 0 bases and 5 bases, in that order; junction bases with no gene match: 5. The DNA for the CDR3 is TGTGCCAGCAGTTTATCGCGAGGGGGCCGAGATACGCAGTATTTT. Residues: CASSLSRGGRDTQYF.

The V gene is TRBV19, the J gene TRBJ2-7, with 7 bases that match TRBD1. Germline CDR1 is LNHDA and CDR2 is SQIVND (reference sequence). Trimming removed 7 bases from V and 7 bases from J; junction bases left unmatched: 7. CDR3 length: 12 amino acids. CDR3: CASTEGAREQYF. The CDR3 DNA is TGTGCCAGTACCGAGGGGGCTCGGGAGCAGTACTTC. The variable domain in full, with the rest retrieved from reference TRBV19 and TRBJ2-7, is DGGITQSPKYLFRKEGQNVTLSCEQNLNHDAMYWYRQDPGQGLRLIYYSQIVNDFQKGDIAEGYSVSREKKESFPLTVTSAQKNPTAFYLCASTEGAREQYFGPGTRLTVT.

The rearrangement links TRBV7-3 to TRBJ2-3; TRBD2 agrees at 10 bases. The V and J ends lost 5 bases and 6 bases, in that order; junction bases with no gene match: 5. There are 14 residues in the CDR3. CDR1 is SGHTA and CDR2 is FQGTGA in the germline V gene. The CDR3, as DNA: TGTGCCAGCAGCCGGACTAGCGGAGGGGATACGCAGTATTTT. Amino acids: CASSRTSGGDTQYF. The whole variable domain, remainder taken from reference TRBV7-3 and TRBJ2-3, is GAGVSQTPSNKVTEKGKYVELRCDPISGHTALYWYRQSLGQGPEFLIYFQGTGAADDSGLPNDRFFAVRPEGSVSTLKIQRTERGDSAVYLCASSRTSGGDTQYFGPGTRLTVL.

The chain combines TRBV11-3 with TRBJ2-1; maybe TRBD1 (6 bases). The CDR3 covers 13 residues. Trimming shortened V by 0 bases and J by 8 bases, and 8 bases separated the two germline ends. The germline V gene has CDR1 SGHNT and CDR2 YENEEA. CDR3 amino acids: CASSLDGGYEQFF. CDR3 sequence (DNA): TGTGCCAGCAGCTTAGATGGGGGCTATGAGCAGTTCTTC.

V and J are TRBV11-2 and TRBJ2-7, with 9 bases identical to TRBD1. This CDR3 comprises 15 residues. Germline V gives CDR1 SGHAT, CDR2 FQNNGV. V shed 4 bases and J 3 bases; nucleotides not matched to a gene: 7. This CDR3 reads CASSSVKTGGYEQYF. The CDR3, as DNA: TGTGCCAGCAGCTCGGTCAAGACAGGGGGCTACGAGCAGTACTTC. Supplemented by reference TRBV11-2 and TRBJ2-7, the full variable domain reads EAGVAQSPRYKIIEKRQSVAFWCNPISGHATLYWYQQILGQGPKLLIQFQNNGVVDDSQLPKDRFSAERLKGVDSTLKIQPAKLEDSAVYLCASSSVKTGGYEQYFGPGTRLTVT.

The rearrangement joins TRBV2 to TRBJ1-2; TRBD1 is a possible D gene (5 bases). The CDR3 contains 17 residues. Trimming stripped 7 bases from V and 0 bases from J, with 21 bases between. Germline V gene sequence: CDR1 SNHLY, CDR2 FYNNEI. The CDR3, as DNA: TGTGCCAGCATACTGGAGTTTCTGGACACTACTAACTATGGCTACACCTTC. It specifies CASILEFLDTTNYGYTF.

The genes are TRBV30 and TRBJ2-2, with D maybe TRBD2 (7 bases). Trimming cost V 4 bases and J 6 bases, with 18 bases left between them. Germline CDR1 reads GTSNPN; CDR2 reads SVGIG (reference sequence). This CDR3 is built from 15 residues. The chain's CDR3 is CAWTRGGARSGELFF. In DNA, the CDR3 is TGTGCCTGGACACGAGGGGGGGCGCGCTCCGGGGAGCTGTTTTTT.

The V gene is TRBV19, the J gene TRBJ1-2, with 7 nucleotides matching TRBD1. The CDR3 length is 14 residues. Germline V CDR1 and CDR2: LNHDA, SQIVND (reference sequence). The V segment lost 7 bases and the J segment 4 bases; nucleotides outside the gene matches: 9. The CDR3: CASMNPGQLYGYTF. DNA of the CDR3: TGTGCCAGTATGAACCCGGGACAGCTCTATGGCTACACCTTC.